These 28 T cell receptor beta chains were all obtained from the same sample, sequenced in a study of T cell responses to AZD1222 COVID-19 vaccine. Libraries were prepared by immunoSEQ multiplex PCR; TCRdb keeps only in-frame clonotypes and omits some of them. The table has 100,000 to 150,000 clones, around nine tenths seen once. This material consisted of peripheral blood, taken on day 0 of AZD1222 vaccination. These receptors originate from an adult in good health.

The genes are TRBV6-6 and TRBJ1-1; 10 nucleotides line up with TRBD1. The CDR3 loop spans 17 amino acids. Germline V CDR1 and CDR2: MNHNY, SVGAGI (reference sequence). After removal of 5 bases from V and 8 bases from J, the junction contained 17 bases not matched to a gene. The CDR3 DNA follows: TGTGCCAGCAGTCCCCCCCCCGGGACAGGGGATAATAGCGAAGCTTTCTTT. Its protein is CASSPPPGTGDNSEAFF.

The rearrangement joins TRBV30 to TRBJ1-6, with unresolved D. Trimming removed 0 bases at V and 4 bases at J, with 10 bases between. CDR1 is GTSNPN and CDR2 is SVGIG in the germline V gene (reference sequence). CDR3 length equals 15 residues. The CDR3 sequence is CAWSVLNQYNSPLHF. In nucleotides, the CDR3 is TGTGCCTGGAGTGTACTGAATCAGTATAATTCACCCCTCCACTTT.

V and J are TRBV6-2 or TRBV6-3 and TRBJ2-5; D is possibly TRBD1 or TRBD2 (5 bases each). The CDR3 has 14 amino acids. Germline V gives CDR1 MNHEY, CDR2 SVGEGT. V was trimmed by 6 bases and J by 0 bases, leaving 11 bases between them. CDR3: CASSFGTNQETQYF. Written as DNA, the CDR3 is TGTGCCAGCAGCTTCGGGACGAACCAAGAGACCCAGTACTTC.

CDR3 loop: CASSPSGGSHLGNEQYF. The CDR3 DNA reads TGTGCCAGCAGCCCGAGCGGTGGCAGTCATCTAGGGAACGAGCAGTACTTC. The rearrangement joins TRBV9 to TRBJ2-7, with a possible D match to TRBD2 (5 bases). Trimming left V 4 bases short and J 5 bases short, with 25 bases between. Germline values: CDR1 SGDLS, CDR2 YYNGEE. This CDR3 has 17 amino acids.

This sequence joins TRBV30 and TRBJ1-1, with D possibly TRBD1 on 6 matching bases. Germline-derived CDR1 and CDR2 are GTSNPN and SVGIG (reference sequence). The length of the CDR3 is 15 residues. V was shortened by 7 bases and J by 0 bases, with 18 bases between the two germline ends. The CDR3 spells CASVMGGAMNTEAFF. CDR3 bases: TGTGCCTCCGTTATGGGGGGCGCGATGAACACTGAAGCTTTCTTT.

The CDR3 bases are TGTGCCAGTAGTAGACAGAAAGGGAACACTGAAGCTTTCTTT. Encoded protein: CASSRQKGNTEAFF. This chain links TRBV19 with TRBJ1-1; tentatively, D is TRBD1 (5 bases). The CDR3 contains 14 residues. The germline V gene has CDR1 LNHDA and CDR2 SQIVND (reference sequence). V was pared by 4 bases and J by 1 base, with 10 bases between.

The chain employs TRBV7-9 and TRBJ1-3; unclear D gene. Germline-derived CDR1 and CDR2 are SEHNR and FQNEAQ (reference sequence). This CDR3 region has 15 residues. Trimming removed 5 bases from V and 8 bases from J, with 19 bases in between. This chain's CDR3 is CASSPQGAVLDTIYF. The CDR3 bases are TGTGCCAGCAGCCCCCAAGGAGCAGTCCTAGACACCATATATTTT. The full variable domain, completed using reference TRBV7-9 and TRBJ1-3, is DTGVSQNPRHKITKRGQNVTFRCDPISEHNRLYWYRQTLGQGPEFLTYFQNEAQLEKSRLLSDRFSAERPKGSFSTLEIQRTEQGDSAMYLCASSPQGAVLDTIYFGEGSWLTVV.

The sample holds one count of this clone. The genes are TRBV9 and TRBJ2-1, with D hard to call. The V and J ends lost 0 bases and 9 bases respectively, with 10 bases between them. This CDR3 has 13 amino acids. The germline CDR1 and CDR2 sequences are SGDLS and YYNGEE. CDR3 in amino acids: CASSVGLPGEQFF. The DNA of the CDR3 is TGTGCCAGCAGCGTAGGACTCCCGGGTGAGCAGTTCTTC.

This sequence joins TRBV2 and TRBJ2-3, with D unclear. CDR1 is SNHLY, CDR2 FYNNEI, per germline. The V and J ends lost 9 bases and 8 bases respectively, with 21 bases between them. The CDR3 spans 14 residues. CDR3 in DNA: TGTGCCAGACAGCCACAATCCCCACATGGTACGCAGTATTTT. It is translated as CARQPQSPHGTQYF.

The chain is built from TRBV7-2 and TRBJ2-6; D gene ambiguous. V lost 5 bases and J lost 0, with 5 bases in between. The germline gives CDR1 SGHTA, CDR2 FQGNSA. The CDR3 extends over 14 amino acids. Here the CDR3 reads CASSIISGANVLTF. The CDR3 DNA follows: TGTGCCAGCAGCATCATCTCTGGGGCCAACGTCCTGACTTTC.

The V and J genes are TRBV27 and TRBJ1-2; 11 nucleotides match TRBD1. The germline CDR1 and CDR2 sequences are MNHEY and SMNVEV (reference sequence). This CDR3 spans 15 amino acids. Trimming cost V 5 bases and J 9 bases; bases outside gene matches: 11. The CDR3 nucleotides read TGTGCCAGCAGTCTCGGGACAGGGGGGACAGGAAGCTACACCTTC. Protein sequence: CASSLGTGGTGSYTF.

Turning to this clone: Other DNA sequences in this specimen translate into the identical CDR3. The chain combines TRBV4-3 with TRBJ1-2; D uncertain. V was trimmed by 0 bases and J by 4 bases, leaving 6 bases between them. CDR1 and CDR2 (germline): LGHNA, YSLEER. This CDR3 is 13 amino acids long. As DNA, the CDR3 is TGCGCCAGCAGCCAAGATCGGGCCTATGGCTACACCTTC. This encodes CASSQDRAYGYTF.

The V gene is TRBV30, the J gene TRBJ1-1; no clear D. The CDR3 is made up of 13 amino acids. The germline V and J ends were trimmed by 0 bases and 10 bases, with 15 bases remaining between them. Germline V gene data show CDR1 as GTSNPN and CDR2 as SVGIG (reference sequence). The DNA for the CDR3 is TGTGCCTGGAGTGTAGGCCCACCCATGGGAGCTTTCTTT. The encoded protein is CAWSVGPPMGAFF. Full variable domain (rest looked up from reference TRBV30 and TRBJ1-1): SQTIHQWPATLVQPVGSPLSLECTVEGTSNPNLYWYRQAAGRGLQLLFYSVGIGQISSEVPQNLSASRPQDRQFILSSKKLLLSDSGFYLCAWSVGPPMGAFFGQGTRLTVV.

The chain employs TRBV5-1 and TRBJ1-1, with TRBD1 matching over 9 bases. CDR1 is SGHRS and CDR2 is YFSETQ in the germline V gene. V shed 7 bases and J 4 bases; nucleotides not matched to a gene: 8. The CDR3 runs 14 residues. This chain's CDR3 is CASQPQGASTEAFF. Here the CDR3 DNA reads TGCGCCAGCCAACCACAGGGGGCTTCCACTGAAGCTTTCTTT.

The V and J genes are TRBV6-2 or TRBV6-3 and TRBJ2-2; D gene uncertain. This CDR3 region has 14 residues. In germline, CDR1 is MNHEY, CDR2 SVGEGT. Trimming cost V 1 base and J 2 bases, with 5 bases left between them. The CDR3 is CASSYFLNTGELFF. DNA for the CDR3: TGTGCCAGCAGTTACTTTTTAAACACCGGGGAGCTGTTTTTT.

The V and J genes are TRBV20-1 and TRBJ1-3; D is unresolved. CDR3 length: 13 residues. With 3 bases removed from V and 2 bases from J, the gap between germline ends came to 8 bases. In germline, CDR1 is DFQATT, CDR2 SNEGSKA (reference sequence). The CDR3 is CSASQSTGNTIYF. The CDR3 nucleotides are TGCAGTGCTAGTCAGAGTACTGGAAACACCATATATTTT.

This chain joins TRBV5-4 and TRBJ1-1; the D is unclear. V was trimmed by 0 bases and J by 3 bases, leaving 6 bases between them. The CDR3 runs to 13 residues. Germline lookup yields CDR1 SGHNT and CDR2 YYREEE (reference sequence). CDR3 sequence: CASSLVRDTEAFF. In DNA, the CDR3 is TGTGCCAGCAGCTTGGTTAGAGACACTGAAGCTTTCTTT. Variable domain in full (rest from reference TRBV5-4 and TRBJ1-1): ETGVTQSPTHLIKTRGQQVTLRCSSQSGHNTVSWYQQALGQGPQFIFQYYREEENGRGNFPPRFSGLQFPNYSSELNVNALELDDSALYLCASSLVRDTEAFFGQGTRLTVV.

The V and J genes are TRBV11-3 and TRBJ2-2; D unresolved. The germline V and J ends were trimmed by 0 bases and 0 bases, with 5 bases remaining between them. There are 15 residues in the CDR3. Germline values: CDR1 SGHNT, CDR2 YENEEA. CDR3 protein: CASSLEGTNTGELFF. The CDR3 DNA is TGTGCCAGCAGCTTAGAGGGCACGAACACCGGGGAGCTGTTTTTT. The full variable domain, rest sourced from reference TRBV11-3 and TRBJ2-2, is EAGVVQSPRYKIIEKKQPVAFWCNPISGHNTLYWYLQNLGQGPELLIRYENEEAVDDSQLPKDRFSAERLKGVDSTLKIQPAELGDSAVYLCASSLEGTNTGELFFGEGSRLTVL.

The gene calls are TRBV11-2 and TRBJ2-7; TRBD1 matches 9 bases. This CDR3 spans 15 amino acids. The ends lost 5 bases at V and 2 bases at J; junction bases unmatched: 7. Germline CDR1 SGHAT, CDR2 FQNNGV. As DNA, the CDR3 is TGTGCCAGCAGCCGAGGGACAGGGACTCCCTACGAGCAGTACTTC. It encodes CASSRGTGTPYEQYF. Variable domain in full (rest from reference TRBV11-2 and TRBJ2-7): EAGVAQSPRYKIIEKRQSVAFWCNPISGHATLYWYQQILGQGPKLLIQFQNNGVVDDSQLPKDRFSAERLKGVDSTLKIQPAKLEDSAVYLCASSRGTGTPYEQYFGPGTRLTVT.

The V and J genes are TRBV9 and TRBJ2-1; 11 bases map to TRBD2. The ends lost 1 base at V and 9 bases at J; junction bases unmatched: 6. The germline V gene encodes CDR1 SGDLS and CDR2 YYNGEE. This CDR3 is 15 amino acids long. CDR3 nucleotide sequence: TGTGCCAGCAGCGTAACTAGCGGGGGTCCGGGTGAGCAGTTCTTC. Translation gives CASSVTSGGPGEQFF.

The table lists this clone with a few counts. The V gene is TRBV7-9, the J gene TRBJ2-2; perhaps D is TRBD1 or TRBD2 (6 bases each). There are 15 residues in the CDR3. The germline gives CDR1 SEHNR, CDR2 FQNEAQ (reference sequence). The ends were cut back, 5 bases at V and 5 bases at J, with 15 bases in the middle. The chain's CDR3 is CASSAPGATTGELFF. The CDR3 region has the DNA TGTGCCAGCAGCGCACCGGGGGCGACGACCGGGGAGCTGTTTTTT.

This clone has a single count. The gene calls are TRBV7-8 and TRBJ2-7; no firm D call. The CDR3 spans 13 residues. CDR1 is SGHVS and CDR2 is FQNEAQ in the germline V gene. V was clipped by 6 bases and J by 3 bases, with 12 bases between them. The DNA of the CDR3 is TGTGCCAGCAGTCCGGGTCCCAACTACGAGCAGTACTTC. Its translation is CASSPGPNYEQYF.

The chain couples TRBV11-2 to TRBJ1-2; D is ambiguous. The germline gives CDR1 SGHAT, CDR2 FQNNGV. Deletions cut 5 bases from V and 2 bases from J, with 12 bases between. The CDR3 consists of 14 residues. The DNA for the CDR3 is TGTGCCAGCAGCCGCCTCGGACGGAACTATGGCTACACCTTC. This sequence encodes CASSRLGRNYGYTF.

The chain links TRBV5-4 to TRBJ2-3; 12 bases align to TRBD2. The V segment lost 7 bases and the J segment 2 bases; nucleotides outside the gene matches: 5. CDR3 length: 15 residues. Germline V CDR1 and CDR2: SGHNT, YYREEE (reference sequence). The CDR3 nucleotides read TGTGCCAGCGGGTGGACTAGCGGGGCCACAGATACGCAGTATTTT. Encoded protein: CASGWTSGATDTQYF.

The chain links TRBV11-2 to TRBJ2-5; D may be TRBD1 (8 bases). The CDR3 runs 15 residues. The germline V and J ends were trimmed by 5 bases and 5 bases, with 18 bases remaining between them. From germline, CDR1 is SGHAT and CDR2 FQNNGV. CDR3: CASSPQGGSYETQYF. Here the CDR3 DNA reads TGTGCCAGCAGCCCACAGGGGGGGTCTTACGAGACCCAGTACTTC.

V usage is TRBV11-1 and J usage is TRBJ1-1; a possible D gene is TRBD1 (5 bases). The CDR3 has 13 amino acids. V dropped 4 bases and J dropped 8 bases, with 14 bases sitting between them. The germline V gene has CDR1 SGHAT and CDR2 FQDESV (reference sequence). The CDR3 here is CASSSGTGEEAFF. The CDR3 DNA sequence: TGTGCCAGCAGCTCCGGGACTGGGGAGGAAGCTTTCTTT.

This clone appeared a single time. This chain uses TRBV5-1 with TRBJ2-2; 8 bases line up with TRBD1. CDR1 SGHRS and CDR2 YFSETQ come from the germline V gene. V dropped 0 bases and J dropped 8; count of bases not matched to a gene: 6. This CDR3 has 15 residues. For the CDR3, the DNA is TGCGCCAGCAGCTTGGCCGGAGACAGGGGAGGGGAGCTGTTTTTT. This encodes CASSLAGDRGGELFF.

This clone was found a few times. The genes are TRBV12-5 and TRBJ1-1; 8 positions match TRBD1. With 6 bases clipped from V and 1 base from J, the junction kept 7 bases outside the gene matches. The CDR3 is 15 amino acids. Germline V CDR1 and CDR2: LGHNT, FRNRAP. The CDR3 region has the DNA TGTGCTAGTGGCCAAACGACAGGGGAGAACACTGAAGCTTTCTTT. It yields the protein CASGQTTGENTEAFF.